This T cell receptor beta chain was observed in a study of regulatory T cells in long-lasting Graves disease. Study at large: In persistent Graves' disease, antithyroid drugs had been taken for over 5 years and TSH receptor antibodies stayed positive.

Specified time point: persistent/refractory GD, antithyroid drugs over 5 years with positive TRAb. Construction of the TCR library relied on RNA isolated from PBMCs. For TCR beta, libraries came from iRepertoire HTBI primers and Arm-PCR of CDR3 regions. TCRdb recomputed calls from the multiplex PCR reads with MiXCR, one row per CDR3 protein. The sample records 300,000 to 500,000 distinct CDR3 sequences, less than 25% being singletons. The CDR3 is 13 amino acids. The germline V gene encodes CDR1 SGHTA and CDR2 FQGNSA. V dropped 5 bases and J dropped 5 bases, with 12 bases sitting between them. This clonotype has at least ten counts.

The sequencing used peripheral blood mononuclear cells (PBMCs), collected when the disease was refractory, from a patient treated with antithyroid drugs. This clonotype was obtained from a female donor with Graves disease. The chain couples TRBV7-2 to TRBJ2-5, with D possibly TRBD1 on 6 matching bases. The CDR3 here is CASSKQGFETQYF. In nucleotides, the CDR3 is TGTGCCAGCAGCAAACAGGGTTTCGAGACCCAGTACTTC.